The clone carrying this T cell receptor (beta chain) showed up just a few times. This entry is derived from a study of blood T cell repertoires in COVID-19. For the study at large: The study drew acute and convalescent COVID-19 samples from the United States, Italy and Spain.

Sequencing was performed with immunoSEQ multiplex PCR; in TCRdb, only in-frame clones are kept and a portion is missing. The table has 180,000 or so clones, approximately 85% seen once. V was clipped by 6 bases and J by 6 bases, with 11 bases between them. This CDR3 spans 12 amino acids. Per germline, CDR1 LGHDT and CDR2 YNNKEL (reference sequence). Sequenced sample: peripheral blood. The source of this sequence is a woman aged 55-70 years with acute or convalescent COVID-19. This sequence joins TRBV3-1 (or the pseudogene TRBV3-2) and TRBJ1-1; D is unclear. The CDR3 protein is CASSQFGAEAFF. CDR3 nucleotides: TGTGCCAGCAGTCAATTCGGGGCTGAAGCTTTCTTT.